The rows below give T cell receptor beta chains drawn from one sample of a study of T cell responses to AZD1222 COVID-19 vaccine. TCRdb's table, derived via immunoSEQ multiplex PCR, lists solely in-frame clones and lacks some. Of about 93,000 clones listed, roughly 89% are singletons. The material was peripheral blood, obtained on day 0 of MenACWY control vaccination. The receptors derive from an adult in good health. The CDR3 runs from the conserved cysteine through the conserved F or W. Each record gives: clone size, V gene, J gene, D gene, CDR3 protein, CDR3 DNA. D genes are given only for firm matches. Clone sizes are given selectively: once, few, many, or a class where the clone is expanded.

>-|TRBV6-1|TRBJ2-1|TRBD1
CASSEIRGTSYNEQFF
TGTGCCAGCAGTGAGATCAGGGGGACATCCTACAATGAGCAGTTCTTC
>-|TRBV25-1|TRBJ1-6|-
CASSSQIGGAVRGSPLHF
TGTGCCAGCAGTTCTCAGATCGGGGGAGCGGTTCGGGGTTCACCCCTCCACTTT
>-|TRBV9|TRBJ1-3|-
CASSPRQEHATIYF
TGTGCCAGCAGCCCCCGACAGGAGCACGCCACCATATATTTT
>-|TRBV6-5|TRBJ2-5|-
CASTDPGQETQYF
TGTGCCAGCACCGATCCGGGTCAAGAGACCCAGTACTTC
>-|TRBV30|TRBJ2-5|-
CAWRIGAGRETQYF
TGTGCCTGGAGAATCGGGGCGGGGCGGGAGACCCAGTACTTC
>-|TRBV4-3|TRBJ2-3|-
CASSPSRRGGFFTDTQYF
TGCGCCAGCAGCCCATCTCGTAGGGGTGGGTTTTTCACAGATACGCAGTATTTT
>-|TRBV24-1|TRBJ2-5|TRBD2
CATSDSLAGQETQYF
TGTGCCACCAGTGATTCACTAGCGGGGCAAGAGACCCAGTACTTC
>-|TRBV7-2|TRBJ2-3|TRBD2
CASSFLAGTTDTQYF
TGTGCCAGCAGCTTCCTAGCGGGCACAACAGATACGCAGTATTTT
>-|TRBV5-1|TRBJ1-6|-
CASSLVGGGNSPLHF
TGCGCCAGCAGCTTGGTAGGTGGGGGAAATTCACCCCTCCACTTT
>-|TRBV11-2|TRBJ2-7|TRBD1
CASSLEVGRGYEQYF
TGTGCCAGCAGCTTAGAGGTCGGCAGGGGGTACGAGCAGTACTTC
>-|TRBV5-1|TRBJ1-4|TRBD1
CASSLGQGNEKLFF
TGCGCCAGCAGCTTGGGACAGGGTAACGAAAAACTGTTTTTT
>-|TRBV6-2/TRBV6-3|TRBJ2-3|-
CASSYSKGGADTQYF
TGTGCCAGCAGTTACTCGAAGGGGGGTGCAGATACGCAGTATTTT
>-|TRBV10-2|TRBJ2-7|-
CASSLSTLASNEQYF
TGCGCCAGCAGCTTATCGACCCTGGCGAGCAACGAGCAGTACTTC
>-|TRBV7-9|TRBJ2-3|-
CASRGRGGTDTQYF
TGTGCCAGCAGGGGGCGTGGGGGCACAGATACGCAGTATTTT
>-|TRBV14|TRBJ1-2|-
CASSQVHPTTGYTF
TGTGCCAGCAGCCAAGTTCACCCAACGACCGGCTACACCTTC
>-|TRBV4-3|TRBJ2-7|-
CASSLSAGFGYEQYF
TGCGCCAGCAGTCTAAGTGCAGGGTTTGGCTACGAGCAGTACTTC
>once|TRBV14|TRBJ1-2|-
CASSQLPVSYGYTF
TGTGCCAGCAGCCAACTTCCGGTGTCCTATGGCTACACCTTC
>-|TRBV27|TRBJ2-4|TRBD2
CASPTSELAKNIQYF
TGTGCCAGCCCCACTAGCGAATTAGCCAAAAACATTCAGTACTTC
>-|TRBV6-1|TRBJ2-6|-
CASSETGSSGANVLTF
TGTGCCAGCAGTGAAACAGGGAGCTCTGGGGCCAACGTCCTGACTTTC
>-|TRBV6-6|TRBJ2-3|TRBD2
CASGTTSGASTDTQYF
TGTGCCAGCGGAACGACTAGCGGGGCTAGCACAGATACGCAGTATTTT
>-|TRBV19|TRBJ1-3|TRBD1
CASRRDRGSGNTIYF
TGTGCCAGTAGAAGGGACAGGGGCTCTGGAAACACCATATATTTT
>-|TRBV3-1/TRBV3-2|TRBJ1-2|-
CASSQIKSNYGYTF
TGTGCCAGCAGCCAGATAAAGTCTAACTATGGCTACACCTTC
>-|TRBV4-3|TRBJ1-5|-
CASSLYAGAGQYSNQPQHF
TGCGCCAGCAGCCTCTATGCGGGGGCAGGCCAATATAGCAATCAGCCCCAGCATTTT
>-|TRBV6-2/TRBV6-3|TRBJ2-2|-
CASSSTRTGELFF
TGTGCCAGCAGTTCCACTAGGACCGGGGAGCTGTTTTTT
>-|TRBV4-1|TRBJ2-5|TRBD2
CASSRGLAGGQETQYF
TGCGCCAGCAGCCGTGGACTAGCGGGGGGCCAAGAGACCCAGTACTTC
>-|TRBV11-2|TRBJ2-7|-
CASSSTGGSQPYEQYF
TGTGCCAGCAGCTCCACGGGCGGATCCCAACCCTACGAGCAGTACTTC
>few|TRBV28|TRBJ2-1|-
CASSYRGPNEQFF
TGTGCCAGCAGTTATAGGGGTCCCAATGAGCAGTTCTTC
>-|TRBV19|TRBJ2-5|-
CASSKNAGGRETQYF
TGTGCCAGTAGCAAAAACGCCGGAGGGCGGGAGACCCAGTACTTC
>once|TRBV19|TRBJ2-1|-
CASSYRSPNEQFF
TGTGCCAGTAGTTACAGGAGTCCGAATGAGCAGTTCTTC
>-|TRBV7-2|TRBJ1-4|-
CASSFDRREKLFF
TGTGCCAGCAGCTTCGATAGGCGGGAAAAACTGTTTTTT
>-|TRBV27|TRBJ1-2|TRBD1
CASSFGTGGTGYTF
TGTGCCAGCAGTTTTGGGACAGGGGGGACCGGCTACACCTTC
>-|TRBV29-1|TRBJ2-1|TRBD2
CSVELRGAVYNEQFF
TGCAGCGTCGAGCTGCGGGGGGCCGTCTACAATGAGCAGTTCTTC
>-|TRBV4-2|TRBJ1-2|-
CASSQDESTYGYTF
TGTGCCAGCAGCCAAGATGAATCAACTTATGGCTACACCTTC
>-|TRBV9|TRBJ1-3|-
CASSVDGRKDTIYF
TGTGCCAGCAGCGTAGACGGCAGGAAGGACACCATATATTTT
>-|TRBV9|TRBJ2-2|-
CASSPPVTGELFF
TGTGCCAGCAGCCCACCCGTAACCGGGGAGCTGTTTTTT
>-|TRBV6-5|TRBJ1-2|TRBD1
CASSYRQGGYGYTF
TGTGCCAGCAGTTACAGACAGGGGGGCTATGGCTACACCTTC
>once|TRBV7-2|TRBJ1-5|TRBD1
CASSVTRGDSNQPQHF
TGTGCCAGCAGCGTGACCAGGGGGGATAGCAATCAGCCCCAGCATTTT
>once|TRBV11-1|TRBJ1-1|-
CASSLVKAATEAFF
TGTGCCAGCAGCTTAGTGAAGGCCGCCACTGAAGCTTTCTTT
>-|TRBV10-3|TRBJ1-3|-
CATVLGGNSGNTIYF
TGTGCCACCGTCCTTGGGGGGAACTCTGGAAACACCATATATTTT
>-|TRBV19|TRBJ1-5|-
CASSTSHSNQPQHF
TGTGCCAGTAGTACGTCACATAGCAATCAGCCCCAGCATTTT
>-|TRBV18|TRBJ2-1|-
CASSPSGASYNEQFF
TGTGCCAGCTCACCTTCTGGGGCTTCCTACAATGAGCAGTTCTTC
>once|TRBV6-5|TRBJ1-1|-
CASSIGRNTEAFF
TGTGCCAGCAGTATCGGCAGAAACACTGAAGCTTTCTTT
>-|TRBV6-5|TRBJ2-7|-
CASSYLGNEQYF
TGTGCCAGCAGTTACTTGGGGAACGAGCAGTACTTC
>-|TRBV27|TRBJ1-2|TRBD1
CASSTRQGHYGYTF
TGTGCCAGCAGTACACGACAGGGCCACTATGGCTACACCTTC
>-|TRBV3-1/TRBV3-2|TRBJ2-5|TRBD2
CASSPGLAGGRETQYF
TGTGCCAGCAGCCCGGGACTAGCGGGGGGGCGGGAGACCCAGTACTTC
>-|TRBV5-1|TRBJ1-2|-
CASSLDGGTGGYTF
TGCGCCAGCAGCTTGGATGGGGGGACTGGTGGCTACACCTTC
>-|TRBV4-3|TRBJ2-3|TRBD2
CASSQEPLAGGLRDTQYF
TGCGCCAGCAGCCAGGAACCGCTAGCGGGGGGCCTCCGAGATACGCAGTATTTT
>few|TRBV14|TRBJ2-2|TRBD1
CASSQVPGQGFKTGELFF
TGTGCCAGCAGCCAAGTTCCGGGACAGGGGTTTAAGACCGGGGAGCTGTTTTTT
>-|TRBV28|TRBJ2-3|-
CASSLGASTDTQYF
TGTGCCAGCAGTTTGGGCGCAAGCACAGATACGCAGTATTTT
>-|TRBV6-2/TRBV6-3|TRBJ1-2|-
CASSYSWAGVGYGYTF
TGTGCCAGCAGTTACTCGTGGGCTGGGGTTGGCTATGGCTACACCTTC
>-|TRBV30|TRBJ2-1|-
CACMRGKGEQFF
TGTGCCTGCATGCGGGGCAAGGGGGAGCAGTTCTTC
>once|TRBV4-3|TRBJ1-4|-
CASSQESRVTNEKLFF
TGCGCCAGCAGCCAAGAAAGCAGGGTTACTAATGAAAAACTGTTTTTT
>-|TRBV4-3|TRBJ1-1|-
CASSQDSGEGTEAFF
TGCGCCAGCAGCCAAGATTCAGGGGAGGGCACTGAAGCTTTCTTT
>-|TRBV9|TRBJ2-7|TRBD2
CASSVEAGLTYEQYF
TGTGCCAGCAGCGTAGAAGCGGGGTTAACCTACGAGCAGTACTTC
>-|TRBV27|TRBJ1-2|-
CASSFTTASGYTF
TGTGCCAGCAGTTTCACCACTGCAAGTGGCTACACCTTC